Listed here are 23 T cell receptor beta chains from one sample, sequenced in a study of regulatory T cells in long-lasting Graves disease. TCR beta libraries were built with iRepertoire HTBI primers and Arm-PCR of CDR3 regions. TCRdb reprocessed the multiplex PCR reads via MiXCR and lists one record per CDR3 protein. The sample shows just over 600,000 distinct CDR3 sequences, about 16% of them seen only once. This sample's time point: newly diagnosed GD, antithyroid drugs for less than 3 months. From PBMCs, RNA was extracted and then used to make the TCR library. The sample also formed part of further work on T cells in Graves' hyperthyroidism and ophthalmopathy.

Sequencing used peripheral blood mononuclear cells (PBMCs), obtained at new diagnosis, from a patient treated with antithyroid drugs. Source of these receptors: a woman under 40 with Graves disease.

This clonotype was seen a single time. With a far larger clone one base away, a read error is the likely cause. The J gene is TRBJ2-1, the V gene TRBV2; 11 bases map to TRBD1. CDR1 SNHLY and CDR2 FYNNEI come from the germline V gene. With 4 bases clipped from V and 10 bases from J, the junction kept 9 bases outside the gene matches. CDR3 length: 15 amino acids. This chain's CDR3 is CASSVHPGQGVEQFF. CDR3 sequence (DNA): TGTGCCAGCAGTGTCCATCCGGGACAGGGGGTCGAGCAGTTCTTC.

A few counts support this clonotype. Being one base from a much bigger clone, this may be a read error. V is TRBV11-1 and J is TRBJ1-5, with D possibly being TRBD1 (6 bases). The CDR3 covers 15 residues. The V gene's germline CDR1 is SGHAT and CDR2 FQDESV (reference sequence). CDR3 in amino acids: CVSSLDGGAFQPQHF. DNA of the CDR3: TGTGTCAGCAGCTTAGATGGGGGGGCGTTTCAGCCCCAGCATTTT.

This rearrangement joins TRBV15 to TRBJ2-2; the D gene is possibly TRBD1 (6 bases). The CDR3 runs 16 residues. V was pared by 1 base and J by 6 bases, with 15 bases between. Per the germline V gene, CDR1 is LNHNV and CDR2 is YYDKDF (reference sequence). The chain's CDR3 is CATSRVGGTEAGELFF. The CDR3 nucleotides read TGTGCCACCAGCAGAGTAGGGGGAACGGAGGCCGGGGAGCTGTTTTTT.

This clonotype has ten or more counts. The chain combines TRBV2 with TRBJ1-5, with 11 bases that match TRBD1. This CDR3 is 16 amino acids long. The germline V gene encodes CDR1 SNHLY and CDR2 FYNNEI. Trimming at V came to 5 bases and at J to 5 bases, leaving 8 bases not matched to a gene. CDR3 in amino acids: CASSKDRGRADQPQHF. The CDR3 DNA sequence: TGTGCCAGCAGTAAGGACAGGGGGCGAGCAGATCAGCCCCAGCATTTT.

This clonotype turned up a few times. This chain joins TRBV7-9 and TRBJ1-1; 7 bases line up with TRBD1. The V segment lost 5 bases and the J segment 7 bases; nucleotides outside the gene matches: 13. Germline CDR1 and CDR2: SEHNR and FQNEAQ (reference sequence). The CDR3 extends over 15 amino acids. CDR3 bases: TGTGCCAGCAGCCCCCCCCGGGACAGAAATATTGAAGCTTTCTTT. Translating gives CASSPPRDRNIEAFF. Using reference TRBV7-9 and TRBJ1-1 for the parts outside the CDR3, the full variable domain is DTGVSQNPRHKITKRGQNVTFRCDPISEHNRLYWYRQTLGQGPEFLTYFQNEAQLEKSRLLSDRFSAERPKGSFSTLEIQRTEQGDSAMYLCASSPPRDRNIEAFFGQGTRLTVV.

The chain carries TRBV18 and TRBJ2-1; 10 bases fit TRBD2. Trimming at V came to 3 bases and at J to 5 bases, leaving 4 bases not matched to a gene. The CDR3 sequence is 15 residues long. CDR1 and CDR2 from the germline V gene are KGHSH and LQKENI. In DNA form, the CDR3 reads TGTGCCAGCTCACCTCTAGCGGGGGAAAACAATGAGCAGTTCTTC. Its translation: CASSPLAGENNEQFF.

CDR3 nucleotide sequence: TGTGCCAGCGGTCTAGCGGCCCCTCGAGAGACCCAGTACTTC. Its translation is CASGLAAPRETQYF. The chain uses TRBV7-6 and TRBJ2-5; 7 bases map to TRBD2. J was trimmed by 4 bases and V by 8 bases; bases with no gene match: 10. CDR1 is SGHVS, CDR2 FNYEAQ, per germline. The CDR3 is 14 residues long.

The chain has TRBV5-1 and TRBJ1-4; D gene ambiguous. The germline V and J ends were trimmed by 4 bases and 4 bases, with 8 bases remaining between them. This CDR3 contains 13 residues. Germline V gene sequence: CDR1 SGHRS, CDR2 YFSETQ. The CDR3 reads CASSPHFNEKLFF. The CDR3 bases are TGCGCCAGCAGCCCACACTTTAATGAAAAACTGTTTTTT.

Notes on this clonotype: Possible read error: a much larger clone is one base away. The V and J genes are TRBV28 and TRBJ1-4, with D possibly matching TRBD1 (5 bases). The germline V and J ends were trimmed by 5 bases and 5 bases, with 12 bases remaining between them. This CDR3 region has 14 residues. Germline V gene sequence: CDR1 MDHEN, CDR2 SYDVKM. The CDR3 DNA reads as TGTGCCAGCAGTCCCGGGACGGAGAATGAAAAACTGTTTTTT. This translates into CASSPGTENEKLFF.

In this sample, this clonotype turned up many times. J is TRBJ2-7 and V is TRBV20-1; D remains ambiguous. V was shortened by 7 bases and J by 2 bases, with 12 bases between the two germline ends. Looked up from germline, CDR1 is DFQATT and CDR2 is SNEGSKA (reference sequence). The CDR3 covers 12 residues. CDR3 sequence (DNA): TGCAGTGTCGCGGCACCCACCTACGAGCAGTACTTC. Translated: CSVAAPTYEQYF.

This clonotype was seen many times. The chain carries TRBV27 and TRBJ1-4; D gene uncertain. The CDR3 runs to 16 residues. CDR1 and CDR2 (germline): MNHEY, SMNVEV (reference sequence). With 2 bases removed from V and 8 bases from J, the gap between germline ends came to 18 bases. In nucleotides, the CDR3 is TGTGCCAGCAGTTTAAGGGTCTCCGCCGGTGGGGAAAAACTGTTTTTT. It specifies CASSLRVSAGGEKLFF.

This chain joins TRBV14 and TRBJ1-5, with TRBD1 matching 9 bases. This CDR3 has 16 amino acids. The V segment lost 0 bases and the J segment 7 bases; nucleotides outside the gene matches: 7. Per the germline V gene, CDR1 is SGHDN and CDR2 is FVKESK. The DNA of the CDR3 is TGTGCCAGCAGCCAAGATTGTGACAGGGGGGCCCAGCCCCAGCATTTT. Translating gives CASSQDCDRGAQPQHF.

This clonotype has just a few counts. V is TRBV7-9 and J is TRBJ1-1; D is ambiguous. The CDR3 sequence is 14 residues long. Per germline, CDR1 SEHNR and CDR2 FQNEAQ (reference sequence). The V end was cut by 5 bases, the J end by 0 bases, with 10 bases between. The chain's CDR3 is CASSRARLNTEAFF. CDR3 coding DNA: TGTGCCAGCAGCCGCGCCAGGCTGAACACTGAAGCTTTCTTT.

In its sample, this clonotype was seen many times. V gene TRBV3-1 combines with J gene TRBJ1-2; TRBD1 aligns across 9 bases. V was clipped by 6 bases and J by 5 bases; unmatched bases: 4. The CDR3 loop spans 13 amino acids. Germline values: CDR1 LGHDT, CDR2 YNNKEL (reference sequence). The CDR3 sequence: CASRDRGVYGYTF. Here the CDR3 DNA reads TGTGCCAGCAGGGACAGGGGAGTGTATGGCTACACCTTC.

Of note for this clonotype: Sequence at one end of the junction differs from germline and may be a read error. The chain couples TRBV12-3 or TRBV12-4 to TRBJ1-1, with TRBD1 matching over 10 bases. The CDR3 runs to 12 residues. The CDR3 DNA follows: TGTGCCAGCAGTTTAGCCGGGACAGGGGTTTCCTTT. This encodes CASSLAGTGVSF.

This clonotype occurred many times. V gene TRBV6-1 combines with J gene TRBJ2-1; 10 bases map to TRBD2. Germline CDR1 MNHNS, CDR2 SASEGT. The CDR3 spans 15 residues. Losses at the gene ends were 2 bases for V and 6 bases for J; bases not matched to a gene: 4. CDR3 DNA sequence: TGTGCCAGCAGTGAACTAGCGGGAGTGGGCAATGAGCAGTTCTTC. Protein sequence: CASSELAGVGNEQFF.

This clonotype has only a few counts. The chain has TRBV20-1 and TRBJ2-1, with 9 nucleotides matching TRBD2. V was clipped by 5 bases and J by 0 bases; unmatched bases: 5. This CDR3 is 15 amino acids long. CDR1 and CDR2 (germline): DFQATT, SNEGSKA (reference sequence). CDR3: CSAGLARRSYNEQFF. The CDR3 DNA is TGCAGTGCTGGACTAGCGCGCCGCTCCTACAATGAGCAGTTCTTC.

This clonotype was observed a handful of times. The chain has TRBV5-1 and TRBJ2-1; weak D call: TRBD1 (5 bases). CDR3 length: 13 amino acids. V lost 1 base and J 5 bases, leaving 7 bases between the germline ends. The germline CDR1 and CDR2 sequences are SGHRS and YFSETQ. The CDR3 region is CASSLLGDNEQFF. DNA of the CDR3: TGCGCCAGCAGCTTGCTAGGGGACAATGAGCAGTTCTTC.

In this sample, this clonotype turned up many times. This chain uses TRBV28 with TRBJ2-7; 8 nucleotides match TRBD2. This CDR3 spans 15 amino acids. CDR1 and CDR2 (germline): MDHEN, SYDVKM. The trim removed 6 bases at V and 2 bases at J, leaving 9 bases unmatched. CDR3 sequence (DNA): TGTGCCAGCAGCTACAAGCGGGAGACCGCCTACGAGCAGTACTTC. This sequence encodes CASSYKRETAYEQYF. The full variable domain, in which reference TRBV28 and TRBJ2-7 provide the parts outside the CDR3, is DVKVTQSSRYLVKRTGEKVFLECVQDMDHENMFWYRQDPGLGLRLIYFSYDVKMKEKGDIPEGYSVSREKKERFSLILESASTNQTSMYLCASSYKRETAYEQYFGPGTRLTVT.

This clonotype was detected ten times or more. V and J are TRBV12-3 or TRBV12-4 and TRBJ2-7; 7 positions match TRBD2. This CDR3 spans 13 amino acids. V trimming: 0 bases; J trimming: 6 bases; junction bases outside the gene matches: 2. In nucleotides, the CDR3 is TGTGCCAGCAGTTTAGCGGGGGAGGGCGAGCAGTACTTC. Protein product: CASSLAGEGEQYF.

This clonotype was seen at least ten times. The chain combines TRBV12-5 with TRBJ1-1; D gene uncertain. Germline CDR1 reads LGHNT; CDR2 reads FRNRAP. V was clipped by 3 bases and J by 1 base, with 6 bases between them. CDR3 length: 13 amino acids. Here the CDR3 DNA reads TGTGCTAGTGGTTTTCGGCCGAACACTGAAGCTTTCTTT. This codes for CASGFRPNTEAFF.

This clonotype occurred once. A read error is possible here, since a much larger clone lies one base away. This chain connects TRBV28 to TRBJ2-7; D uncertain. In germline, CDR1 is MDHEN, CDR2 SYDVKM. This CDR3 comprises 15 residues. CDR3 DNA sequence: TGTGCCAGCACCTTAACACCTCGAAGCTCCTACGAGCAGTGCTTC. Protein: CASTLTPRSSYEQCF.

The chain has TRBV5-4 and TRBJ2-5; TRBD1 matches at 8 bases. Germline lookup yields CDR1 SGHNT and CDR2 YYREEE (reference sequence). The CDR3 runs 15 residues. V dropped 4 bases and J dropped 4; count of bases not matched to a gene: 9. This CDR3 reads CASSSRQGSGETQYF. The CDR3 nucleotides read TGTGCCAGCAGCAGTAGACAGGGGTCAGGAGAGACCCAGTACTTC.